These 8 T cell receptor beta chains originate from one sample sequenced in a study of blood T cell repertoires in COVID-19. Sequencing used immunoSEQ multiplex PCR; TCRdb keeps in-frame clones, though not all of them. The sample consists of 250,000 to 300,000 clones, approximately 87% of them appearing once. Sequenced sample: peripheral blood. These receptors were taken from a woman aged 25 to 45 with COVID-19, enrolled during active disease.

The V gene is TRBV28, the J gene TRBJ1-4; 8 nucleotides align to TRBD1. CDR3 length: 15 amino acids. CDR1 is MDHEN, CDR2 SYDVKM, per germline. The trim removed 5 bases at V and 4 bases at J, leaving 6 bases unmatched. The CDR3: CASSTRTGFNEKLFF. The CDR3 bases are TGTGCCAGCAGTACCCGGACAGGGTTTAATGAAAAACTGTTTTTT. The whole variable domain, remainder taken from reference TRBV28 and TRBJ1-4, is DVKVTQSSRYLVKRTGEKVFLECVQDMDHENMFWYRQDPGLGLRLIYFSYDVKMKEKGDIPEGYSVSREKKERFSLILESASTNQTSMYLCASSTRTGFNEKLFFGSGTQLSVL.

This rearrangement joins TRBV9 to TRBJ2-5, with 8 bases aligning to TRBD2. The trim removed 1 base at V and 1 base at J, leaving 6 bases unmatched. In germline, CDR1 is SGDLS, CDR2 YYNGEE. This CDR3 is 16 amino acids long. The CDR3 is CASSVHSGETQETQYF. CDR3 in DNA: TGTGCCAGCAGCGTACATAGCGGGGAAACCCAAGAGACCCAGTACTTC.

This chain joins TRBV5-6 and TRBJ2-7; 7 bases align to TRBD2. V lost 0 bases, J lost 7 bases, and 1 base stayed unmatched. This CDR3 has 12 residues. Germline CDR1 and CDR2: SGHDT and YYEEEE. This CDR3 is CASSLVGGEQYF. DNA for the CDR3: TGTGCCAGCAGCTTGGTCGGGGGGGAGCAGTACTTC.

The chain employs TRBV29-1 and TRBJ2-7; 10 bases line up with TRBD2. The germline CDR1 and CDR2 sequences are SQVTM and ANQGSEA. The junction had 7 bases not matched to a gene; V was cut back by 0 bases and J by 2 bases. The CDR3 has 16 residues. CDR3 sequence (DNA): TGCAGCGTTGAAGAGTTGAGTAGCGGGGGGCCCTACGAGCAGTACTTC. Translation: CSVEELSSGGPYEQYF.

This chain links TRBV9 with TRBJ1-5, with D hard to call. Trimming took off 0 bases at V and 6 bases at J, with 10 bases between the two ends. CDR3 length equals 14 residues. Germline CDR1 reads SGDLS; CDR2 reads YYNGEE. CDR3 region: CASSVGLLGQPQHF. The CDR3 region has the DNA TGTGCCAGCAGCGTAGGCCTTCTAGGTCAGCCCCAGCATTTT.

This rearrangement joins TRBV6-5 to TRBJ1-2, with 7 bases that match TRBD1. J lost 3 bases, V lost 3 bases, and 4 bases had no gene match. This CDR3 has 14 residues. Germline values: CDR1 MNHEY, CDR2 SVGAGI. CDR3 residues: CASSYSQGHYGYTF. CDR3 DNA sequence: TGTGCCAGCAGTTATTCACAGGGGCACTATGGCTACACCTTC.

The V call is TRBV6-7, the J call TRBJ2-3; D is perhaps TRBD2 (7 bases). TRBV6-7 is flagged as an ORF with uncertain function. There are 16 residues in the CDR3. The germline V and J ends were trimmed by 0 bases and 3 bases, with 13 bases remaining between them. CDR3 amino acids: CASSYSGGAGTDTQYF. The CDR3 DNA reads TGTGCCAGCAGTTACTCGGGGGGGGCAGGGACAGATACGCAGTATTTT.

The CDR3, as DNA: TGTGCCAGCAGCCGGAAACCCCGAGGACTAGCGGGAGACTACGAGCAGTACTTC. The encoded protein is CASSRKPRGLAGDYEQYF. The chain carries TRBV3-1 (or the pseudogene TRBV3-2) and TRBJ2-7; 13 positions match TRBD2. The CDR3 has 18 amino acids. Germline assignment: CDR1 LGHDT and CDR2 YNNKEL (reference sequence). V was pared by 4 bases and J by 3 bases, with 12 bases of the junction left unmatched.